This TCR beta chain came from a study of OX40 agonist ivuxolimab in advanced cancers. Study in general: Every 2 weeks, patients received ivuxolimab intravenously, dosed at 0.01 to 10 mg/kg.

Regarding the study as a whole: CD4+ T cells averaged fewer expanded clones than CD8+ T cells. Expanded peripheral T-cell antigen specificity went undetermined.

The V and J ends lost 2 bases and 2 bases respectively, with 9 bases between them. The CDR3 is 14 amino acids. Germline lookup yields CDR1 KGHSH and CDR2 LQKENI. Clones were sequenced by immunoSEQ multiplex PCR, and TCRdb holds only the in-frame ones, with some missing. The data contain fewer than 55,000 clones, under 90% of them seen just once; the ten biggest clones take up roughly 1.7%. Points on this clone: Its antigen is undetermined.

This specimen was CD4+ or CD8+ T cells sorted from blood, taken in a trial of the OX40 agonist ivuxolimab. The TCR comes from an adult with an advanced solid tumor such as melanoma, head and neck, liver or kidney cancer. The chain uses TRBV18 and TRBJ1-1; D call uncertain. CDR3 nucleotides: TGTGCCAGCTCACCAGTATTCAGTAACACTGAAGCTTTCTTT. This codes for CASSPVFSNTEAFF.